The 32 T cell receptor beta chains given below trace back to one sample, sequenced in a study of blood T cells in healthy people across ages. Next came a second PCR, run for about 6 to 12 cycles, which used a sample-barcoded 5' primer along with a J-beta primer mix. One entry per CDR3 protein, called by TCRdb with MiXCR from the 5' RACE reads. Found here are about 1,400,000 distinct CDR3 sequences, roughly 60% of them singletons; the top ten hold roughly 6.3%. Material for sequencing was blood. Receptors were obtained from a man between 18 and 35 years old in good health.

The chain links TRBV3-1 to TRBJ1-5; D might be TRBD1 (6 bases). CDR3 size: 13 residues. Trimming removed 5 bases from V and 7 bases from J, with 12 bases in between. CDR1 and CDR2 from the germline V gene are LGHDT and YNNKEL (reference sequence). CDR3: CASSFQGTQPQHF. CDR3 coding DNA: TGTGCCAGCAGCTTCCAGGGGACCCAGCCCCAGCATTTT.

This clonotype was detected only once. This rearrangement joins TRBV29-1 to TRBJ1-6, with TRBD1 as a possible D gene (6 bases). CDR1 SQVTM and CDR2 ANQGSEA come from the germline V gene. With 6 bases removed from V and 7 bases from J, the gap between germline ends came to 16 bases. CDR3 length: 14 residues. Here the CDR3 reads CSVALGTQNSPLHF. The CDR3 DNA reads TGCAGCGTCGCACTCGGGACACAGAATTCACCCCTCCACTTT. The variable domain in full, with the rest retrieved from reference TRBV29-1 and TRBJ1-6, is SAVISQKPSRDICQRGTSLTIQCQVDSQVTMMFWYRQQPGQSLTLIATANQGSEATYESGFVIDKFPISRPNLTFSTLTVSNMSPEDSSIYLCSVALGTQNSPLHFGNGTRLTVT.

CDR3 sequence (DNA): TGTGCCAGCAGTAGGGGACTGTTATACGAGCAGTACTTC. This codes for CASSRGLLYEQYF. The chain joins TRBV27 to TRBJ2-7, with D possibly being TRBD2 (6 bases). V was clipped by 5 bases and J by 4 bases, with 12 bases between them. Germline values: CDR1 MNHEY, CDR2 SMNVEV (reference sequence). The CDR3 runs 13 residues.

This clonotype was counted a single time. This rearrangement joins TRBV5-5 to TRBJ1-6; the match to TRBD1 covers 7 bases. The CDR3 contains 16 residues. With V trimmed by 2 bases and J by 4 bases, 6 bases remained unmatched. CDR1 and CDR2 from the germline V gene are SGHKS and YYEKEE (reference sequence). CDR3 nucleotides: TGTGCCAGCAGCTTTACCACAGGGGTTTATAATTCACCCCTCCACTTT. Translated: CASSFTTGVYNSPLHF.

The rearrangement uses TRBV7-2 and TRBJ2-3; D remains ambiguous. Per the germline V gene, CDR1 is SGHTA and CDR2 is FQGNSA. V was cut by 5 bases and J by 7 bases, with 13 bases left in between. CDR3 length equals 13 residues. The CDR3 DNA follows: TGTACCAGCAGCCCGCCCCCCGGTAATACGCAGTATTTT. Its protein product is CTSSPPPGNTQYF.

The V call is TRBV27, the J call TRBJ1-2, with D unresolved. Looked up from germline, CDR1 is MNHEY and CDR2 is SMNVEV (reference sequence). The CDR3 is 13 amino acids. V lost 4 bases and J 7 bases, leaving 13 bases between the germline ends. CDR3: CASSYSGVVGYTF. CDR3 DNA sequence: TGTGCCAGCAGTTACTCTGGGGTAGTTGGCTACACCTTC.

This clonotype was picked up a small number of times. This CDR3 reads CASSLVGGEKLFF. The CDR3 DNA reads as TGTGCCAGCAGTTTAGTGGGAGGTGAAAAACTGTTTTTT. The V and J genes are TRBV12-3 or TRBV12-4 and TRBJ1-4; D is uncertain. The germline V and J ends were trimmed by 1 base and 7 bases, with 7 bases remaining between them. This CDR3 has 13 residues.

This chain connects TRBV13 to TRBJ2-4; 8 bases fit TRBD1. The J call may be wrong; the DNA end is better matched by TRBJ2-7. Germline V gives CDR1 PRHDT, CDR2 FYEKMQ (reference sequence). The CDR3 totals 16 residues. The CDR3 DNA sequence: TGTGCCAGCAGCTCATCCGGGACAGGCCTTTCCTACGAGCAGTACTTC. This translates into CASSSSGTGLSYEQYF.

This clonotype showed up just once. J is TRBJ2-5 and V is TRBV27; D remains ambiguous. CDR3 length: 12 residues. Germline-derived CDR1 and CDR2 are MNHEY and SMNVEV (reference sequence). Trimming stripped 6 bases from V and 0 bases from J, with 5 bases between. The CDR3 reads CASRKYQETQYF. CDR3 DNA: TGTGCCAGCAGAAAGTACCAAGAGACCCAGTACTTC.

The CDR3 reads CACFNVWGMTEAFF. Here the CDR3 DNA reads TGTGCCTGCTTTAATGTCTGGGGGATGACTGAAGCTTTCTTT. V usage is TRBV27 and J usage is TRBJ1-1, with D maybe TRBD1 (5 bases). Germline V gives CDR1 MNHEY, CDR2 SMNVEV (reference sequence). This CDR3 contains 14 residues. V lost 11 bases and J lost 5, with 21 bases in between.

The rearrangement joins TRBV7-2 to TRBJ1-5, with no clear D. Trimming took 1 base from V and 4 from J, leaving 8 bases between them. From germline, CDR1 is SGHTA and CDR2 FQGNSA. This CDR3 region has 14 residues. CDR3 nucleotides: TGTGCCAGCAGCTTAGAAGGTCGAAATCAGCCCCAGCATTTT. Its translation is CASSLEGRNQPQHF.

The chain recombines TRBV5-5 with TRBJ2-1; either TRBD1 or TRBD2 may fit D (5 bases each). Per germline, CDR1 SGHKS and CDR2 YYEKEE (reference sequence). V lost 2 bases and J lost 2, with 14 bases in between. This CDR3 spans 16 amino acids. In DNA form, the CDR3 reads TGTGCCAGCAGCTTTCCCGGGACGCCGCCCTACAATGAGCAGTTCTTC. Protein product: CASSFPGTPPYNEQFF.

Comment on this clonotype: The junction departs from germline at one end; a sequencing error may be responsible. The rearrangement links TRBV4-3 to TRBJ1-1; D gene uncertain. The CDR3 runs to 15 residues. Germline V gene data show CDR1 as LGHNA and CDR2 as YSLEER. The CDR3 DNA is TGCGCCAGCGGCCAAGATACAGCAATGAACACTGAAGCTTTCTTT. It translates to CASGQDTAMNTEAFF.

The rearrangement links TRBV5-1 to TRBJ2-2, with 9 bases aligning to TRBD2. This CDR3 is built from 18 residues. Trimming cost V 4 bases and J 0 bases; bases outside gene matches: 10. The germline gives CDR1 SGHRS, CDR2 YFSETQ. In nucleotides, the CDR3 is TGCGCCAGCAGCCCGAGACTAGCGGTTGTCGCGAACACCGGGGAGCTGTTTTTT. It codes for CASSPRLAVVANTGELFF.

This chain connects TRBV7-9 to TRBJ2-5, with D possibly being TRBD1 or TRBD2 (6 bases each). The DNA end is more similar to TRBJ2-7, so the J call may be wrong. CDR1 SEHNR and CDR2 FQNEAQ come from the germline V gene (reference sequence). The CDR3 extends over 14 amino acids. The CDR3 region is CASSFVPEGGEQYF. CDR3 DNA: TGTGCCAGCAGTTTCGTCCCCGAGGGGGGCGAGCAGTACTTC.

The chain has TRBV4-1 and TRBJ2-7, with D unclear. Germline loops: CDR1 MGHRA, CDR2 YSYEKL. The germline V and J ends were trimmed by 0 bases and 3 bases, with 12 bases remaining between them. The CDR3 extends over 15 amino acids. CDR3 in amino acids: CASSQDGVGNYEQYF. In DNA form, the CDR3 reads TGCGCCAGCAGCCAAGATGGCGTAGGGAACTACGAGCAGTACTTC.

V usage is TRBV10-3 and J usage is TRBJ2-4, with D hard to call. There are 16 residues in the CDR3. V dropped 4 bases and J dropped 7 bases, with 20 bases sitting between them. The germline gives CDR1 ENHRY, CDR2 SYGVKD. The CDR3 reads CAISADLSHPRNIQYF. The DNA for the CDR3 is TGTGCCATCAGTGCGGACCTCTCACATCCGAGGAACATTCAGTACTTC.

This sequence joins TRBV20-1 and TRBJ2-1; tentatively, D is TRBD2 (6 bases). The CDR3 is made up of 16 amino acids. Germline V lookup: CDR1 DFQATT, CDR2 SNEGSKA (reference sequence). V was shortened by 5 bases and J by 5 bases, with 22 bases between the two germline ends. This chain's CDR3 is CSAPTLGSIVDNEQFF. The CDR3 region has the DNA TGCAGTGCTCCCACCCTCGGGAGTATAGTCGACAATGAGCAGTTCTTC.

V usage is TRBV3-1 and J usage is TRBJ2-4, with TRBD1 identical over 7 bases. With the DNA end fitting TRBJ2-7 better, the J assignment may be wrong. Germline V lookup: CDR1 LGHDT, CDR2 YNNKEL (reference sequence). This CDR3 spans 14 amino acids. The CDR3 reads CASSQGTGANEQYF. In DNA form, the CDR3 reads TGTGCCAGCAGCCAAGGGACAGGCGCCAACGAGCAGTACTTC.

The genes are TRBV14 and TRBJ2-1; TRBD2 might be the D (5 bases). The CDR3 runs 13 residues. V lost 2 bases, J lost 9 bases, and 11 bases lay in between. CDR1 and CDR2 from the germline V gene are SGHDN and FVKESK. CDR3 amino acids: CASSQFLEGEQFF. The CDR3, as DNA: TGTGCCAGCAGCCAATTCCTAGAGGGTGAGCAGTTCTTC.

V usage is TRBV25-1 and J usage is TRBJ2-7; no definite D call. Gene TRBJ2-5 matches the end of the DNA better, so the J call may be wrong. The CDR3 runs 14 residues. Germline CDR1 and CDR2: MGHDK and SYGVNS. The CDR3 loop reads CASSEYGQLETQYF. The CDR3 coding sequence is TGTGCCAGCAGTGAATATGGGCAGTTGGAGACCCAGTACTTC.

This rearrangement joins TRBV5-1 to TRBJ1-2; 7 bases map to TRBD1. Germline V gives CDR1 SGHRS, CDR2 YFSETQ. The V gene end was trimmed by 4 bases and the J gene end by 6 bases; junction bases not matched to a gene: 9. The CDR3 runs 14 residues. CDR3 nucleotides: TGCGCCAGCAGCACCGACGCAGGGGGAGATGGCTACACCTTC. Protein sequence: CASSTDAGGDGYTF.

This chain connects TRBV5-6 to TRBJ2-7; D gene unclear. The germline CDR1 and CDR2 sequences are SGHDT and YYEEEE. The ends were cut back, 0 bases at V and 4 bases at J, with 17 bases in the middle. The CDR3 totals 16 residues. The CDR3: CASSLALERDGYEQYF. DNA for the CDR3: TGTGCCAGCAGCTTGGCCTTGGAGCGCGACGGGTACGAGCAGTACTTC.

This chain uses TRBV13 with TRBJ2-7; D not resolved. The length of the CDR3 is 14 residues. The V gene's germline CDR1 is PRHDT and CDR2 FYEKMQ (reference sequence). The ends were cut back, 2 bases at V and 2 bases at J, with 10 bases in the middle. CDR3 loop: CASSLSAGPYEQYF. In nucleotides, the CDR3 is TGTGCCAGCAGCTTAAGTGCCGGACCCTACGAGCAGTACTTC.

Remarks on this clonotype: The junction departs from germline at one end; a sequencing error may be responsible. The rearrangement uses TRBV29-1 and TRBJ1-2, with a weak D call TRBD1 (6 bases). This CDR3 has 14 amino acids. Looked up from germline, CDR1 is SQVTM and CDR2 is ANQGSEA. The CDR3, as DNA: TGCAGCGTGGAAGAAAGGACAGTATACTATGGCTACACCTTC. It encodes CSVEERTVYYGYTF.

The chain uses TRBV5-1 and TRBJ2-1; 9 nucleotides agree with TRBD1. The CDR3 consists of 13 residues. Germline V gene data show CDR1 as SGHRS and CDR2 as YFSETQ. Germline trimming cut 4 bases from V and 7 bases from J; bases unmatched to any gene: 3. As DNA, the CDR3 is TGCGCCAGCAGCGGGGACAGGGTGAATGAGCAGTTCTTC. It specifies CASSGDRVNEQFF.

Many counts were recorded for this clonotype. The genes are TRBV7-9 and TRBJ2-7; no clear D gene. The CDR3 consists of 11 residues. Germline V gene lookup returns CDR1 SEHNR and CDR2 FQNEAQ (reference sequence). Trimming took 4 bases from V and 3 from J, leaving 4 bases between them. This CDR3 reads CASSWDYEQYF. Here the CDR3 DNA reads TGTGCCAGCAGCTGGGACTACGAGCAGTACTTC.

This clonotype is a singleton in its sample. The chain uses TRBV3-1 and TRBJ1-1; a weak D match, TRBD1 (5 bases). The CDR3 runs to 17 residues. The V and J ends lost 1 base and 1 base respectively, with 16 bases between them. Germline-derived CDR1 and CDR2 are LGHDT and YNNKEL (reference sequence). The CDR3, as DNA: TGTGCCAGCAGCCAAGTAGTCGGGGGACCATCGAACACTGAAGCTTTCTTT. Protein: CASSQVVGGPSNTEAFF.

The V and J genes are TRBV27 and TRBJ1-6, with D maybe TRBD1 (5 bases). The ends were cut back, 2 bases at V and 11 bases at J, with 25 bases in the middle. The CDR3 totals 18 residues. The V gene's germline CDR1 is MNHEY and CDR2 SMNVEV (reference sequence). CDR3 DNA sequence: TGTGCCAGCAGTTTACGTTGGGGGGGGTCTACGGGCACGCCACCCCTCCACTTT. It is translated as CASSLRWGGSTGTPPLHF.

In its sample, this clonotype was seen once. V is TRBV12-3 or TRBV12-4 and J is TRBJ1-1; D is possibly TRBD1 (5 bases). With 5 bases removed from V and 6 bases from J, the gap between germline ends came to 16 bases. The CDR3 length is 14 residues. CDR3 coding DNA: TGTGCCAGCAGTGTTGGACAAGCGAGCGCTGAAGCTTTCTTT. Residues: CASSVGQASAEAFF.

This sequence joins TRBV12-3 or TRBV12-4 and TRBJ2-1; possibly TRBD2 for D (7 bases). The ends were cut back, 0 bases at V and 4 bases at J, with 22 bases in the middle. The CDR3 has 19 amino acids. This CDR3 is CASSLAAGRKGGEYNEQFF. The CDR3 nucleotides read TGTGCCAGCAGTTTAGCTGCAGGTCGAAAGGGGGGGGAGTACAATGAGCAGTTCTTC.

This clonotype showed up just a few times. This CDR3 is CASRILGYQETQYF. Written as DNA, the CDR3 is TGTGCCAGCAGGATTTTAGGCTATCAAGAGACCCAGTACTTC. This chain joins TRBV12-3 or TRBV12-4 and TRBJ2-5; D gene ambiguous. V lost 6 bases to trimming and J lost 2 bases, with 13 bases between them. CDR3 length: 14 residues.